This record covers a single TCR beta chain. Its antigen remains unidentified. With exhausted-like traits, TPEX cells were early memory CD8+ T cells that were CCR7+ PD-1+ TIGIT+. RNA was obtained from duplicate vials of roughly 150,000 sorted CD8+ T cells per subset. The CDR3 length is 14 residues. Germline CDR1 reads SGDLS; CDR2 reads YYNGEE. This entry belongs to a study of human CD8 memory T cell subsets. Whole-study results and caveats: Similarly high diversity marked stem-like memory and precursor exhausted T cells, unlike effector memory cells.

UMI-labeled 5' RACE produced the TCR beta libraries. TCRdb reprocessed the 5' RACE reads; each CDR3 protein has one entry and no DNA is given. The sample has about 10,000 distinct CDR3 sequences. This TCR was recovered from a human donor in good health. This rearrangement joins TRBV9 to TRBJ2-7. Sequencing was performed on CD8+ T cells from PBMCs. CDR3: CASSVGGLAYEQYF. The full variable domain, its missing parts supplied by reference TRBV9 and TRBJ2-7, is DSGVTQTPKHLITATGQRVTLRCSPRSGDLSVYWYQQSLDQGLQFLIQYYNGEERAKGNILERFSAQQFPDLHSELNLSSLELGDSALYFCASSVGGLAYEQYFGPGTRLTVT.